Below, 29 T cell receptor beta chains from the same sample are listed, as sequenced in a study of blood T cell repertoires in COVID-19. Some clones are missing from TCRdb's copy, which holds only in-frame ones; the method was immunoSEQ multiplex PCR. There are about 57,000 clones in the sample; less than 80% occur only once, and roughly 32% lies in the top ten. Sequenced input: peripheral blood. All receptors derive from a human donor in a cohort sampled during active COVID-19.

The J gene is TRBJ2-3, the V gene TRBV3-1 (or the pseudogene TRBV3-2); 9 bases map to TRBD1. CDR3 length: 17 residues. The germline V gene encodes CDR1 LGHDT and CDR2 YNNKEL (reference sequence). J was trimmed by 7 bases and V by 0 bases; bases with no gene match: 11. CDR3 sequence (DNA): TGTGCCAGCAGCCAAGAGAGGGGGACAGGGACAACGAATACGCAGTATTTT. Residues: CASSQERGTGTTNTQYF.

The CDR3 is CAISLTGNTEAFF. The CDR3 region has the DNA TGTGCCATCAGTTTGACAGGGAACACTGAAGCTTTCTTT. This chain links TRBV10-3 with TRBJ1-1; D might be TRBD1 (6 bases). The CDR3 runs to 13 residues. Trimming removed 5 bases from V and 1 base from J, with 8 bases in between. Germline CDR1 reads ENHRY; CDR2 reads SYGVKD.

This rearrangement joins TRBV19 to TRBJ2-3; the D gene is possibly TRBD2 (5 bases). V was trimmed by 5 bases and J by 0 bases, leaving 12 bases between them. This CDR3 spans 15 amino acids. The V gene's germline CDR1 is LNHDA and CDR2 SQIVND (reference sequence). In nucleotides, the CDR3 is TGTGCCAGTAGTGGGAGCGGCACTAGCACAGATACGCAGTATTTT. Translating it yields CASSGSGTSTDTQYF.

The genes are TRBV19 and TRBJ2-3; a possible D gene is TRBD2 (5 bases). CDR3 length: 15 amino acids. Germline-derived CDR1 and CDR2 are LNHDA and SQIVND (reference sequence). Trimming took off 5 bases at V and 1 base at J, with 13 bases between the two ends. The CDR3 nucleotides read TGTGCCAGTAGTGGAGGATACTCGGGCACAGATACGCAGTATTTT. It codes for CASSGGYSGTDTQYF.

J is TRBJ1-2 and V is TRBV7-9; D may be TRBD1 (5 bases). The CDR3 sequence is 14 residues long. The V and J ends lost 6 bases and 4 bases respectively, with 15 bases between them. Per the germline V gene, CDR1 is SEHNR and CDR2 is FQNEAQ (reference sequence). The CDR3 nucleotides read TGTGCCAGCAGTTTTACCGACAGACTCTATGGCTACACCTTC. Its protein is CASSFTDRLYGYTF.

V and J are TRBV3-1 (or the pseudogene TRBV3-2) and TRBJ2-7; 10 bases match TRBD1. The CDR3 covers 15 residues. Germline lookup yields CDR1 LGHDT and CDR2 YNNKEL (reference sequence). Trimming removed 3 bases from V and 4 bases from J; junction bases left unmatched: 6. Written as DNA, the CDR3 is TGTGCCAGCAGCCACTTCGGGACAGGGGCTTACGAGCAGTACTTC. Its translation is CASSHFGTGAYEQYF.

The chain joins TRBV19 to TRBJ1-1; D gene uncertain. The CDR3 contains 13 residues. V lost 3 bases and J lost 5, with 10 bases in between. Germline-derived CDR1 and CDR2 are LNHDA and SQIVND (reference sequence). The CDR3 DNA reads TGTGCCAGTAGTATGGCGGGAGGAACTGAAGCTTTCTTT. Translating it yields CASSMAGGTEAFF.

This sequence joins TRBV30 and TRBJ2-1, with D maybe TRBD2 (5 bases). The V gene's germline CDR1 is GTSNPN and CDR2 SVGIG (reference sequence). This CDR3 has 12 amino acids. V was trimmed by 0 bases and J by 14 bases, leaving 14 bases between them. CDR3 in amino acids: CAWSVRDSSKFF. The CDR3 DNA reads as TGTGCCTGGAGTGTACGGGATAGTAGTAAGTTCTTC.

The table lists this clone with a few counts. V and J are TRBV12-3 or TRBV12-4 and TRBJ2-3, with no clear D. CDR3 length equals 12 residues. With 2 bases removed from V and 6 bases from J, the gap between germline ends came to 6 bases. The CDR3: CASSLTRDTQYF. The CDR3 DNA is TGTGCCAGCAGTTTAACGAGGGATACGCAGTATTTT.

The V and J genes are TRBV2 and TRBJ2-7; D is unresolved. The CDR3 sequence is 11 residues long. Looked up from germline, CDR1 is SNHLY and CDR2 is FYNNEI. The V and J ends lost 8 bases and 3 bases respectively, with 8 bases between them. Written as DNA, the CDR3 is TGTGCCAGCGACCGGAGCTACGAGCAGTACTTC. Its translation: CASDRSYEQYF.

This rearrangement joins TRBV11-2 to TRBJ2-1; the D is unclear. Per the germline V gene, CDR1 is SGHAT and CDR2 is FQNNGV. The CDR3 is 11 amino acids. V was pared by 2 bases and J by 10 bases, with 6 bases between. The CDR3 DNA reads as TGTGCCAGCAGCTTATCCGGGGAGCAGTTCTTC. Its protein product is CASSLSGEQFF.

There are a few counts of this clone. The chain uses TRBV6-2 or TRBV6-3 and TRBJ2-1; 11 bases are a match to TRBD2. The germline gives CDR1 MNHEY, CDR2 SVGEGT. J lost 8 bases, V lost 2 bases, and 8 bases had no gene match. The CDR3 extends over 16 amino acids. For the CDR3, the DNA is TGTGCCAGCAGTTACGGGGTACTAGCGGGAGTGGATGAGCAGTTCTTC. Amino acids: CASSYGVLAGVDEQFF.

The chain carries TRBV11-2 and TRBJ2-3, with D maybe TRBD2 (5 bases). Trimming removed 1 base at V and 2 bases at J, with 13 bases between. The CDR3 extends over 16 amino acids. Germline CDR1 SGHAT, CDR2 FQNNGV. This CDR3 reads CASSLVPSSFTDTQYF. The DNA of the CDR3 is TGTGCCAGCAGCTTAGTTCCTAGCAGCTTCACAGATACGCAGTATTTT.

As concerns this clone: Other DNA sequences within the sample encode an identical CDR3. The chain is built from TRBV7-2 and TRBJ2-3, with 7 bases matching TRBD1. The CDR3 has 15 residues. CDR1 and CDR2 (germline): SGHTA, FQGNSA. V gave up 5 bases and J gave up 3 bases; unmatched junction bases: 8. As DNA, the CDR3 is TGTGCCAGCAGCCCCGTGGCAGGGGGAACAGATACGCAGTATTTT. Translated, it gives CASSPVAGGTDTQYF.

The CDR3 loop is CASSQRIYNETARNTIYF. The CDR3 bases are TGCGCCAGCAGTCAAAGGATTTACAATGAGACAGCTAGAAACACCATATATTTT. This chain joins TRBV23-1 and TRBJ1-3, with D possibly TRBD1 on 5 matching bases. TRBV23-1 is designated an ORF whose function remains uncertain. This CDR3 has 18 amino acids. Trimming pared 2 bases from V and 5 bases from J, leaving 22 bases between.

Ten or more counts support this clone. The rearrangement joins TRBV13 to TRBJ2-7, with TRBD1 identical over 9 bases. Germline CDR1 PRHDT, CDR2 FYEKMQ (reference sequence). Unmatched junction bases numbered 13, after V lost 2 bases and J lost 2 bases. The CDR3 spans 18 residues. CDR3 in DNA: TGTGCCAGCAGCTTATTAGTCAAGGGGGGACAGGGCACCTACGAGCAGTACTTC. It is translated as CASSLLVKGGQGTYEQYF. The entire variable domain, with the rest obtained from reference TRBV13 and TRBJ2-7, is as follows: AAGVIQSPRHLIKEKRETATLKCYPIPRHDTVYWYQQGPGQDPQFLISFYEKMQSDKGSIPDRFSAQQFSDYHSELNMSSLELGDSALYFCASSLLVKGGQGTYEQYFGPGTRLTVT.

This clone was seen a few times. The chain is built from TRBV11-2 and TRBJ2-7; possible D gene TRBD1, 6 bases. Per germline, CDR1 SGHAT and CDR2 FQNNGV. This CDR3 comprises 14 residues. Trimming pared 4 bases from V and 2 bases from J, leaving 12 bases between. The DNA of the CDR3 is TGTGCCAGCAGCTCTGACAGGTATCCCTACGAGCAGTACTTC. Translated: CASSSDRYPYEQYF.

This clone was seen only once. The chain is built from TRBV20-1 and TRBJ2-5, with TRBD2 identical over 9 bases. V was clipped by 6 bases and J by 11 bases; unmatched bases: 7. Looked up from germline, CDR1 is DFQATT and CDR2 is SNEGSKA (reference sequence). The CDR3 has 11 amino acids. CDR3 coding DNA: TGCAGTGCAGGAGCGGGAGGCTTGCAGTACTTC. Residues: CSAGAGGLQYF.

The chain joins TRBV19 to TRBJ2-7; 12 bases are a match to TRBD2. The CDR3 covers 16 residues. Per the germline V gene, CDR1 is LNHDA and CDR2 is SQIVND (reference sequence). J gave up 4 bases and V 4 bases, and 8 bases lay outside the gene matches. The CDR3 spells CASSTQTSGGGYEQYF. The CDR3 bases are TGTGCCAGTAGTACCCAGACTAGCGGGGGAGGGTACGAGCAGTACTTC.

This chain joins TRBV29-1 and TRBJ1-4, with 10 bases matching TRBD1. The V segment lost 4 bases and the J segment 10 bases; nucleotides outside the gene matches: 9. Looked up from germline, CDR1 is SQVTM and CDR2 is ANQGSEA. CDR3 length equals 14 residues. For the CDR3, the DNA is TGCAGCGTTGGGACTCGGGACAGGGGACGAAAACTGTTTTTT. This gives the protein CSVGTRDRGRKLFF.

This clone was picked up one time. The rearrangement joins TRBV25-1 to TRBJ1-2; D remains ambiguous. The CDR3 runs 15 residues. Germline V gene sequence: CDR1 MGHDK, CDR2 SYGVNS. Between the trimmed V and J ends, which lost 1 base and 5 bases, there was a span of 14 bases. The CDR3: CASSEFGEPSYGYTF. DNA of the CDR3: TGTGCCAGCAGTGAATTCGGGGAACCCTCTTATGGCTACACCTTC.

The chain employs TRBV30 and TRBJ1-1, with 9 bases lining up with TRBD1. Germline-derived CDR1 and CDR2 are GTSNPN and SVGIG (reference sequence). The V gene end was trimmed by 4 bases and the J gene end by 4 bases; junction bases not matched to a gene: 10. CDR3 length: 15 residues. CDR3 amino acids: CAWKRQGGVGTEAFF. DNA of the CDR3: TGTGCCTGGAAGCGACAGGGGGGGGTGGGCACTGAAGCTTTCTTT. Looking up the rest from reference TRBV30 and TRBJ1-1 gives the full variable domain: SQTIHQWPATLVQPVGSPLSLECTVEGTSNPNLYWYRQAAGRGLQLLFYSVGIGQISSEVPQNLSASRPQDRQFILSSKKLLLSDSGFYLCAWKRQGGVGTEAFFGQGTRLTVV.

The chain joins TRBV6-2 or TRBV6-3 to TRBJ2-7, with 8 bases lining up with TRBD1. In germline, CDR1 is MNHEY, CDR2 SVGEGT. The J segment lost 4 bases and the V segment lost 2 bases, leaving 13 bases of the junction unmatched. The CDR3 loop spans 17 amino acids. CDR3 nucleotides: TGTGCCAGCAGTTACAATTTTGTCGGGGACAGGACTTACGAGCAGTACTTC. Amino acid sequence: CASSYNFVGDRTYEQYF.

The CDR3 DNA reads as TGTGCCAGCAGCCCGATCGGGTCGGGAGGCCTGACCCAGTACTTC. This translates into CASSPIGSGGLTQYF. The chain combines TRBV11-2 with TRBJ2-5; TRBD2 matches 7 bases. V lost 5 bases to trimming and J lost 7 bases; unmatched junction nucleotides: 13. Germline CDR1 reads SGHAT; CDR2 reads FQNNGV. CDR3 length: 15 amino acids.

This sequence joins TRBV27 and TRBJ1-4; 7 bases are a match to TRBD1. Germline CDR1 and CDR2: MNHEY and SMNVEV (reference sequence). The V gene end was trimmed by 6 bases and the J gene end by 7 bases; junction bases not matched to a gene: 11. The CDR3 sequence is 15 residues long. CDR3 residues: CASRMTGSFLEKLFF. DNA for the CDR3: TGTGCCAGCAGGATGACAGGGAGTTTTCTTGAAAAACTGTTTTTT.

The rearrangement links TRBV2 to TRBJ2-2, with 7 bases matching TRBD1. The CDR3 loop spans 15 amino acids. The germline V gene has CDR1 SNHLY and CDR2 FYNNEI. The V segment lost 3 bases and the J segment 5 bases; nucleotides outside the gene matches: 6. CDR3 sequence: CASSDTGQATGELFF. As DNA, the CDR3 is TGTGCCAGCAGTGATACAGGACAGGCAACCGGGGAGCTGTTTTTT.

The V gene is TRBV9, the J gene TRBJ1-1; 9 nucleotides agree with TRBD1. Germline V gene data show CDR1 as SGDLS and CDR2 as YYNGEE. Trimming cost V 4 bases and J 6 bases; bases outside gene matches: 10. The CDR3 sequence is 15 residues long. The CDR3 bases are TGTGCCAGCAGCACAGACGACAGGGGGACCCCTGAAGCTTTCTTT. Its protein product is CASSTDDRGTPEAFF. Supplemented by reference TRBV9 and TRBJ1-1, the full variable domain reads DSGVTQTPKHLITATGQRVTLRCSPRSGDLSVYWYQQSLDQGLQFLIQYYNGEERAKGNILERFSAQQFPDLHSELNLSSLELGDSALYFCASSTDDRGTPEAFFGQGTRLTVV.

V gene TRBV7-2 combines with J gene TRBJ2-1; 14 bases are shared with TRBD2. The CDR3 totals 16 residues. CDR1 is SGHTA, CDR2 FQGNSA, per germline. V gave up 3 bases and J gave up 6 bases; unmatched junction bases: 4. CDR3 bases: TGTGCCAGCAGCTTGACTAGCGGGAGGGCCCTCAATGAGCAGTTCTTC. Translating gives CASSLTSGRALNEQFF.

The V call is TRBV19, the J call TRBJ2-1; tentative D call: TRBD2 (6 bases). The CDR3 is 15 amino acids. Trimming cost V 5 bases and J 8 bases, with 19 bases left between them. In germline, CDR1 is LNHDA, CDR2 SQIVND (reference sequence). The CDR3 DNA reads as TGTGCCAGTAGTCGGGGGAACGGGGCTAGGGATGAGCAGTTCTTC. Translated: CASSRGNGARDEQFF. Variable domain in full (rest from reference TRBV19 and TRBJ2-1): DGGITQSPKYLFRKEGQNVTLSCEQNLNHDAMYWYRQDPGQGLRLIYYSQIVNDFQKGDIAEGYSVSREKKESFPLTVTSAQKNPTAFYLCASSRGNGARDEQFFGPGTRLTVL.